The 4 T cell receptor beta chains listed next were all sequenced from one sample in a study of shared T cell receptors in the human thymus. Sequencing was performed with immunoSEQ multiplex PCR; in TCRdb, only in-frame clones are kept and a portion is missing. The data contain hundreds of thousands of clones, more than 75% of them singletons. The same sample was also studied in work on human thymus T cells.

Material: thymocytes. The receptors were gathered from a boy in the first two years of life with a congenital heart defect.

The chain combines TRBV11-3 with TRBJ1-2; no firm D call. Germline-derived CDR1 and CDR2 are SGHNT and YENEEA. V was clipped by 6 bases and J by 7 bases, with 3 bases between them. This CDR3 has 9 amino acids. CDR3 nucleotides: TGTGCCAGCAGGGCTGGCTACACCTTC. Translation gives CASRAGYTF. The full variable domain, with the rest looked up from reference TRBV11-3 and TRBJ1-2, is EAGVVQSPRYKIIEKKQPVAFWCNPISGHNTLYWYLQNLGQGPELLIRYENEEAVDDSQLPKDRFSAERLKGVDSTLKIQPAELGDSAVYLCASRAGYTFGSGTRLTVV.

The chain recombines TRBV5-4 with TRBJ1-3; weak D call: TRBD1 (6 bases). Trimming removed 1 base at V and 2 bases at J, with 19 bases between. The CDR3 sequence is 18 residues long. Germline assignment: CDR1 SGHNT and CDR2 YYREEE (reference sequence). Written as DNA, the CDR3 is TGTGCCAGCAGCTTGTTTCAGGGAGGGGGATTTACTGGAAACACCATATATTTT. It specifies CASSLFQGGGFTGNTIYF.

This clone was counted a single time. The CDR3 DNA is TGTGCCAGCAGCCGCCCGACAGCGAACACCGGGGAGCTGTTTTTT. Residues: CASSRPTANTGELFF. This sequence joins TRBV7-8 and TRBJ2-2, with D perhaps TRBD1 (5 bases). CDR1 and CDR2 (germline): SGHVS, FQNEAQ. The V end lost 5 bases, the J end lost 0 bases, and 10 bases lay between the germline ends. The length of the CDR3 is 15 residues.

This clone came up a few times. The genes are TRBV5-1 and TRBJ2-7; the D is unclear. V gave up 0 bases and J gave up 3 bases, with 7 bases separating them. This CDR3 has 13 residues. Germline V gene lookup returns CDR1 SGHRS and CDR2 YFSETQ. The CDR3 region is CASSLGANYEQYF. Here the CDR3 DNA reads TGCGCCAGCAGCTTGGGGGCAAACTACGAGCAGTACTTC.